A single sample gave rise to the 27 T cell receptor beta chains below, sequenced in a study of cytomegalovirus exposure and HLA in healthy donors. 13 Jbeta primers and 60 Vbeta primers were used for the PCR. Sequenced by immunoSEQ multiplex PCR; TCRdb stores in-frame clones only, minus some. The sample carries approximately 170,000 clones, just over 70% recorded once. Source material: PBMCs. These TCRs come from a man aged 18 to 29 in good health and CMV-seropositive.

This clone was observed a handful of times. This chain uses TRBV13 with TRBJ2-5; TRBD1 agrees at 8 bases. J lost 5 bases, V lost 0 bases, and 5 bases had no gene match. Germline V gene data show CDR1 as PRHDT and CDR2 as FYEKMQ (reference sequence). The CDR3 consists of 15 residues. The CDR3 region is CASSLGTGDLETQYF. CDR3 nucleotides: TGTGCCAGCAGCTTAGGGACAGGGGATTTGGAGACCCAGTACTTC.

The rearrangement links TRBV11-3 to TRBJ1-6, with D perhaps TRBD1 (6 bases). V gave up 5 bases and J gave up 7 bases, with 9 bases separating them. The germline V gene encodes CDR1 SGHNT and CDR2 YENEEA. CDR3 length: 13 amino acids. The CDR3 DNA sequence: TGTGCCAGCAGCACCGGACAGAATTCACCCCTCCACTTT. Translated: CASSTGQNSPLHF. Drawing the rest from reference TRBV11-3 and TRBJ1-6, the complete variable domain is EAGVVQSPRYKIIEKKQPVAFWCNPISGHNTLYWYLQNLGQGPELLIRYENEEAVDDSQLPKDRFSAERLKGVDSTLKIQPAELGDSAVYLCASSTGQNSPLHFGNGTRLTVT.

The rearrangement links TRBV30 to TRBJ2-3, with D possibly being TRBD2 (6 bases). CDR1 and CDR2 (germline): GTSNPN, SVGIG (reference sequence). The V end lost 2 bases, the J end lost 0 bases, and 12 bases lay between the germline ends. CDR3 length equals 15 residues. CDR3 loop: CAWSPGGGSTDTQYF. Here the CDR3 DNA reads TGTGCCTGGAGTCCCGGGGGTGGAAGCACAGATACGCAGTATTTT.

V gene TRBV9 combines with J gene TRBJ1-3; D might be TRBD1 (5 bases). Germline V gene lookup returns CDR1 SGDLS and CDR2 YYNGEE. This CDR3 has 16 residues. The V end was cut by 0 bases, the J end by 2 bases, with 12 bases between. This chain's CDR3 is CASSVGSGVPGNTIYF. CDR3 coding DNA: TGTGCCAGCAGCGTAGGGTCGGGGGTTCCTGGAAACACCATATATTTT.

This chain links TRBV7-2 with TRBJ2-1; 8 bases match TRBD2. Trimming at V came to 5 bases and at J to 5 bases, leaving 8 bases not matched to a gene. From germline, CDR1 is SGHTA and CDR2 FQGNSA. The length of the CDR3 is 15 residues. CDR3 DNA sequence: TGTGCCAGCAGCCGCCTTAGCGGGGAAAACAATGAGCAGTTCTTC. This encodes CASSRLSGENNEQFF.

V gene TRBV10-3 combines with J gene TRBJ1-5, with D maybe TRBD1 (6 bases). Per the germline V gene, CDR1 is ENHRY and CDR2 is SYGVKD. The CDR3 extends over 14 amino acids. The V and J ends lost 10 bases and 3 bases respectively, with 16 bases between them. The DNA of the CDR3 is TGTGCCACCAGACCTCGGGACATCAATCAGCCCCAGCATTTT. It specifies CATRPRDINQPQHF.

This sequence joins TRBV5-8 and TRBJ2-7; 11 nucleotides line up with TRBD1. Germline V gene lookup returns CDR1 SGHTS and CDR2 YDEGEE. V was pared by 3 bases and J by 3 bases, with 8 bases of the junction left unmatched. The CDR3 is made up of 16 amino acids. CDR3 protein: CASSSPGTGGHYEQYV. The CDR3 bases are TGTGCCAGCAGCTCACCCGGGACAGGGGGACACTACGAGCAGTACGTC.

The V call is TRBV7-6, the J call TRBJ2-1; D might be TRBD2 (5 bases). Trimming took off 0 bases at V and 7 bases at J, with 10 bases between the two ends. CDR1 SGHVS and CDR2 FNYEAQ come from the germline V gene. CDR3 length: 14 amino acids. CDR3 residues: CASSLAGVQNEQFF. In DNA form, the CDR3 reads TGTGCCAGCAGCTTAGCGGGAGTTCAGAATGAGCAGTTCTTC.

This sequence joins TRBV6-1 and TRBJ1-4, with TRBD1 matching 10 bases. The CDR3 extends over 15 amino acids. Germline assignment: CDR1 MNHNS and CDR2 SASEGT. V lost 2 bases and J lost 5; bases outside the gene matches: 2. The CDR3 loop is CASSEWTGGNEKLFF. CDR3 DNA: TGTGCCAGCAGTGAATGGACAGGGGGAAATGAAAAACTGTTTTTT.

The J gene is TRBJ1-2, the V gene TRBV5-5, with TRBD1 matching 10 bases. The CDR3 runs to 14 residues. Germline-derived CDR1 and CDR2 are SGHKS and YYEKEE (reference sequence). Germline trimming cut 2 bases from V and 8 bases from J; bases unmatched to any gene: 6. The CDR3 here is CASSLPGQGRGYTF. In DNA, the CDR3 is TGTGCCAGCAGCTTACCGGGACAGGGGAGAGGCTACACCTTC.

This chain uses TRBV7-9 with TRBJ2-5, with D uncertain. The CDR3 runs to 15 residues. The germline gives CDR1 SEHNR, CDR2 FQNEAQ (reference sequence). The V and J ends lost 1 base and 1 base respectively, with 10 bases between them. The CDR3 DNA sequence: TGTGCCAGCAGCTTAGATGTGTTGGCCCAAGAGACCCAGTACTTC. Translating it yields CASSLDVLAQETQYF.

The chain combines TRBV6-1 with TRBJ2-7; TRBD1 aligns across 9 bases. The J segment lost 3 bases and the V segment lost 10 bases, leaving 4 bases of the junction unmatched. CDR1 and CDR2 from the germline V gene are MNHNS and SASEGT. CDR3 length: 12 residues. The CDR3: CANGQGSYEQYV. CDR3 DNA: TGTGCCAACGGACAGGGGAGCTACGAGCAGTACGTC.

This clone was counted between two and nine times. The chain has TRBV7-9 and TRBJ2-3; a possible D gene is TRBD2 (6 bases). This CDR3 is 15 amino acids long. From germline, CDR1 is SEHNR and CDR2 FQNEAQ (reference sequence). V lost 5 bases, J lost 3 bases, and 15 bases lay in between. The CDR3 is CASSLETSPTDTQYF. As DNA, the CDR3 is TGTGCCAGCAGCCTTGAAACTAGCCCGACAGATACGCAGTATTTT.

The gene calls are TRBV12-5 and TRBJ2-5, with a tentative D call TRBD2 (5 bases). The germline V gene encodes CDR1 LGHNT and CDR2 FRNRAP. Trimming pared 5 bases from V and 5 bases from J, leaving 9 bases between. The CDR3 length is 12 residues. This chain's CDR3 is CASGRGRETQYF. The CDR3 DNA is TGTGCTAGTGGTCGAGGGCGGGAGACCCAGTACTTC.

This rearrangement joins TRBV5-4 to TRBJ2-1, with 11 bases aligning to TRBD2. This CDR3 comprises 18 residues. The trim removed 4 bases at V and 1 base at J, leaving 10 bases unmatched. Per germline, CDR1 SGHNT and CDR2 YYREEE (reference sequence). This CDR3 is CASSLDPGLAESYNEQFF. The CDR3 nucleotides are TGTGCCAGCAGCCTGGACCCGGGACTAGCGGAATCCTACAATGAGCAGTTCTTC.

The chain joins TRBV19 to TRBJ1-1, with 8 positions matching TRBD1. Trimming took 5 bases from V and 3 from J; bases not matched to a gene: 5. Germline V gives CDR1 LNHDA, CDR2 SQIVND (reference sequence). The CDR3 covers 14 residues. CDR3 residues: CASSPDREYTEAFF. The DNA of the CDR3 is TGTGCCAGTAGTCCGGACAGGGAGTACACTGAAGCTTTCTTT.

This sequence joins TRBV7-2 and TRBJ2-3; perhaps TRBD1 as D (5 bases). V lost 0 bases to trimming and J lost 4 bases, with 11 bases between them. Germline V CDR1 and CDR2: SGHTA, FQGNSA. The CDR3 length is 15 residues. CDR3 bases: TGTGCCAGCAGCTTAGCAAGCCAGGGCGCAGATACGCAGTATTTT. Translation gives CASSLASQGADTQYF.

The chain links TRBV5-5 to TRBJ1-2; 8 bases line up with TRBD1. Germline CDR1 reads SGHKS; CDR2 reads YYEKEE (reference sequence). The J segment lost 2 bases and the V segment lost 4 bases, leaving 4 bases of the junction unmatched. The CDR3 is 14 residues long. Here the CDR3 DNA reads TGTGCCAGCAGCGCCGGACAGGGAAACTATGGCTACACCTTC. Amino acids: CASSAGQGNYGYTF.

To note about this clone: Its ends do not fully match the called genes, so a read error is possible. The chain is built from TRBV7-7 and TRBJ2-1; no reliable D call. Germline V gene data show CDR1 as SSHAT and CDR2 as FNYEAQ (reference sequence). The CDR3 is made up of 13 amino acids. Here the CDR3 reads CASSSYEYNEQFF. The CDR3 DNA is TGTGCTAGCAGCTCCTACGAATACAATGAGCAGTTCTTC.

The chain combines TRBV7-2 with TRBJ2-5; 9 bases line up with TRBD2. Trimming cost V 3 bases and J 3 bases; bases outside gene matches: 8. The germline V gene has CDR1 SGHTA and CDR2 FQGNSA. This CDR3 spans 16 amino acids. CDR3 in amino acids: CASSFKTSGIKETQYF. The CDR3 nucleotides read TGTGCCAGCAGCTTTAAGACTAGCGGAATAAAAGAGACCCAGTACTTC.

The rearrangement links TRBV28 to TRBJ1-3; TRBD1 matches at 9 bases. Germline lookup yields CDR1 MDHEN and CDR2 SYDVKM. The CDR3 extends over 16 amino acids. V was pared by 1 base and J by 4 bases, with 5 bases of the junction left unmatched. CDR3 in amino acids: CASSLSGQGVGNTIYF. CDR3 nucleotide sequence: TGTGCCAGCAGTTTATCGGGACAGGGAGTAGGAAACACCATATATTTT.

This clone was found a few times. The genes are TRBV30 and TRBJ1-1; D remains unclear. V lost 0 bases and J 10 bases, leaving 9 bases between the germline ends. The germline V gene encodes CDR1 GTSNPN and CDR2 SVGIG (reference sequence). The CDR3 contains 11 residues. The CDR3 spells CAWSVLEVAFF. The CDR3 bases are TGTGCCTGGAGTGTACTTGAGGTAGCTTTCTTT.

This chain links TRBV6-5 with TRBJ1-1; perhaps TRBD1 as D (5 bases). V was clipped by 2 bases and J by 5 bases, with 9 bases between them. The CDR3 loop spans 13 amino acids. From germline, CDR1 is MNHEY and CDR2 SVGAGI. Here the CDR3 DNA reads TGTGCCAGCAGTTACGAGGGGAGGACTGAAGCTTTCTTT. Encoded protein: CASSYEGRTEAFF.

This chain connects TRBV4-1 to TRBJ2-2, with D perhaps TRBD1 (6 bases). This CDR3 is built from 18 residues. Per germline, CDR1 MGHRA and CDR2 YSYEKL. Between the trimmed V and J ends, which lost 1 base and 7 bases, there was a span of 22 bases. The CDR3 sequence: CASSQGKPGAARNGELFF. The CDR3 DNA reads as TGCGCCAGCAGCCAAGGGAAACCAGGGGCGGCCAGGAACGGGGAGCTGTTTTTT.

The chain links TRBV19 to TRBJ2-2; the match to TRBD1 covers 8 bases. Germline V CDR1 and CDR2: LNHDA, SQIVND (reference sequence). The CDR3 is 15 residues long. The V gene end was trimmed by 10 bases and the J gene end by 4 bases; junction bases not matched to a gene: 11. CDR3 nucleotide sequence: TGTGCCACGAACTCCCAGGGGGCTAGCACCGGGGAGCTGTTTTTT. Its protein is CATNSQGASTGELFF.

The CDR3 DNA reads as TGTGCCAGTAGTATCGGGGTTGCTGGGGCCAACGTCCTGACTTTC. It codes for CASSIGVAGANVLTF. This chain links TRBV19 with TRBJ2-6; possibly TRBD2 for D (5 bases). The CDR3 has 15 residues. Per germline, CDR1 LNHDA and CDR2 SQIVND (reference sequence). With 3 bases removed from V and 2 bases from J, the gap between germline ends came to 8 bases.

J is TRBJ2-3 and V is TRBV5-6, with 10 bases identical to TRBD1. From germline, CDR1 is SGHDT and CDR2 YYEEEE. V was pared by 0 bases and J by 5 bases, with 9 bases of the junction left unmatched. This CDR3 comprises 17 residues. In nucleotides, the CDR3 is TGTGCCAGCAGCTTGGGTTTTCGGGACAGGGGATTAGATACGCAGTATTTT. This sequence encodes CASSLGFRDRGLDTQYF.